The entry that follows covers one T cell receptor beta chain sequence. Antigen: not known. Assay: immunoSEQ multiplex PCR; the TCRdb copy retains only in-frame clones and omits some. Seen here are around 190,000 clones, 85% to 95% observed once, and the top ten hold approximately 1.4%. The germline gives CDR1 LGHNA, CDR2 YNFKEQ. V lost 5 bases and J lost 6; bases outside the gene matches: 9. This CDR3 is built from 15 residues. This record comes from a study of T cell responses to AZD1222 COVID-19 vaccine. Regarding the study as a whole: Among vaccine-associated CD4 TCRs, coverage spanned spike, with dominance at 160-218 and 743-854. Just a handful of people given AZD1222 tested seropositive at baseline.

The chain joins TRBV4-2 to TRBJ1-1; TRBD1 agrees at 10 bases. The sample here was peripheral blood, taken on day 0 of AZD1222 vaccination. This TCR derives from an adult in good health. CDR3 DNA: TGTGCCAGCAGCGTAGATCGGACAGGGGGACCTGAAGCTTTCTTT. It yields the protein CASSVDRTGGPEAFF.